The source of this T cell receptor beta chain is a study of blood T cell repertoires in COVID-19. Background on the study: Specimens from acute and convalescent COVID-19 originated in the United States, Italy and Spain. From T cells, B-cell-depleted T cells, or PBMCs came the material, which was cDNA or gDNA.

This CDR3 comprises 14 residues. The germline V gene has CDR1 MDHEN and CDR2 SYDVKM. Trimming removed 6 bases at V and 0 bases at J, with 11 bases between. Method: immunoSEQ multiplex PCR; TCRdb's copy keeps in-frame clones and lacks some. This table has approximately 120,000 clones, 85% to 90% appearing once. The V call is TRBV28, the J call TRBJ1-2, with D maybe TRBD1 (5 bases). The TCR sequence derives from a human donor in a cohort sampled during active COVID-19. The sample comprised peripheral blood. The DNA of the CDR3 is TGTGCCAGCAGGCCAGGGCTCGCTAACTATGGCTACACCTTC. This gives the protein CASRPGLANYGYTF.